This T cell receptor beta chain was captured in a study of T-cell reconstitution after alpha-beta-depleted transplantation in children. General study findings and limits: Fresh T-cell production supplied most of the T-cell counts and diversity seen one year after transplant. From surviving recipient T cells and thymic progenitors came the high day-60 TCRbeta diversity observed in some patients. Several hundred rapidly expanded clones from non-depleted graft cells reportedly supplied alpha-beta T cells about two months post-transplant.

The authors prepared the TCRbeta library with unique molecular identifiers. TCRdb itself ran the PCR reads through MiXCR, one entry per CDR3 protein. Among 700,000 to 950,000 distinct CDR3 sequences listed, roughly 15% were seen once. This CDR3 has 13 amino acids. Per the germline V gene, CDR1 is DFQATT and CDR2 is SNEGSKA (reference sequence). Trimming removed 6 bases at V and 5 bases at J, with 13 bases between. Notes on this clonotype: The target antigen is unknown.

The chain employs TRBV20-1 and TRBJ2-2, with D perhaps given as TRBD1 or TRBD2 (5 bases each). The sequencing here drew on PBMCs, mostly from graft donor cells, taken 360 days after TCRalphabeta/CD19-depleted stem cell transplant. This sequence originates from a male patient younger than 18 who had a stem cell transplant for acute lymphoblastic leukemia, so the T cells may come from the graft donor. This CDR3 is CSAQRGFTGELFF. In DNA form, the CDR3 reads TGCAGTGCCCAGAGGGGATTTACCGGGGAGCTGTTTTTT.